This T cell receptor (beta chain) comes out of a study of blood T cells in healthy people across ages. Note on this clonotype: Its antigen is unidentified.

The germline gives CDR1 SGHDT, CDR2 YYEEEE. Germline trimming cut 3 bases from V and 2 bases from J; bases unmatched to any gene: 5. This CDR3 contains 14 residues. Sample-barcoded 5' priming and a J-beta primer mix drove a second PCR of roughly 6 to 12 cycles. Each of the cDNA molecules was tagged by a template-switch adaptor with 12 random nucleotides. A single record per CDR3 protein comes from TCRdb applying MiXCR to the 5' RACE reads. The profile shows about 730,000 distinct CDR3 sequences, roughly 43% of them singletons. Study-level results: Higher diversity, along with more naive CD4+ cells, distinguished long-lived donors from aged donors. Per million T cells, TCR beta diversity dropped roughly linearly as age increased. Unknown CMV status may confound age-related changes in expanded clones.

The sequenced material came from blood. This clonotype was obtained from a woman aged 55-70 years in good health. The chain joins TRBV5-6 to TRBJ2-7; 7 nucleotides align to TRBD1. Here the CDR3 reads CASSSGTATYEQYF. CDR3 in DNA: TGTGCCAGCAGCTCTGGGACAGCTACCTACGAGCAGTACTTC.